The 21 T cell receptor beta chains below were found in one sample sequenced in a study of blood T cell repertoires in COVID-19. Using immunoSEQ multiplex PCR, the repertoire was profiled, and TCRdb retains in-frame clones only, with some absent. The profile shows over 85,000 clones, over 80% of them singletons. The sequencing sample was made of peripheral blood. The source is a man aged 45 to 65 with acute or convalescent COVID-19.

The CDR3 DNA follows: TGTGCCAGCAGCCTAGGGACTAGCGTGAAGCAGTTCTTC. Translated: CASSLGTSVKQFF. The chain combines TRBV5-4 with TRBJ2-1, with 10 bases lining up with TRBD2. Germline values: CDR1 SGHNT, CDR2 YYREEE (reference sequence). This CDR3 contains 13 residues. V shed 4 bases, J shed 11 bases, and the junction held 6 bases outside the gene matches.

This chain links TRBV5-1 with TRBJ2-7; 12 bases line up with TRBD1. Germline lookup yields CDR1 SGHRS and CDR2 YFSETQ. J was trimmed by 6 bases and V by 2 bases; bases with no gene match: 3. The CDR3 has 14 amino acids. The CDR3 coding sequence is TGCGCCAGCAGCTTCGGGACAGGGGGCGCCGAGCAGTACTTC. It yields the protein CASSFGTGGAEQYF.

The chain has TRBV28 and TRBJ1-4, with 11 bases that match TRBD1. Germline lookup yields CDR1 MDHEN and CDR2 SYDVKM. This CDR3 has 14 amino acids. V lost 6 bases to trimming and J lost 7 bases; unmatched junction nucleotides: 4. CDR3 DNA: TGTGCCAGCAGGACGGGACAGGGGGTTGAAAAACTGTTTTTT. Protein sequence: CASRTGQGVEKLFF. The whole variable domain, remainder taken from reference TRBV28 and TRBJ1-4, is DVKVTQSSRYLVKRTGEKVFLECVQDMDHENMFWYRQDPGLGLRLIYFSYDVKMKEKGDIPEGYSVSREKKERFSLILESASTNQTSMYLCASRTGQGVEKLFFGSGTQLSVL.

This clone showed up just a few times. This chain uses TRBV6-5 with TRBJ1-1; D is perhaps TRBD1 (6 bases). Trimming shortened V by 6 bases and J by 3 bases, and 8 bases separated the two germline ends. Germline CDR1 MNHEY, CDR2 SVGAGI. There are 12 residues in the CDR3. Here the CDR3 reads CASSRQDTEAFF. The CDR3 DNA reads as TGTGCCAGCAGCCGACAGGACACTGAAGCTTTCTTT.

This chain uses TRBV7-6 with TRBJ2-7; the D is unclear. The V end was cut by 0 bases, the J end by 2 bases, with 11 bases between. Per germline, CDR1 SGHVS and CDR2 FNYEAQ. This CDR3 comprises 15 residues. The DNA for the CDR3 is TGTGCCAGCAGCTTAGCAAGCCAGCTAGCCTACGAGCAGTACTTC. It specifies CASSLASQLAYEQYF.

The J gene is TRBJ2-7, the V gene TRBV29-1; 9 positions agree with TRBD1. CDR3 length equals 14 residues. V lost 3 bases to trimming and J lost 4 bases; unmatched junction nucleotides: 7. The germline gives CDR1 SQVTM, CDR2 ANQGSEA. CDR3 loop: CSVETGGKEYEQYF. Here the CDR3 DNA reads TGCAGCGTTGAGACAGGGGGTAAGGAGTACGAGCAGTACTTC.

The V call is TRBV12-3 or TRBV12-4, the J call TRBJ2-1; 8 nucleotides match TRBD2. This CDR3 has 13 residues. Losses at the gene ends were 4 bases for V and 14 bases for J; bases not matched to a gene: 10. The CDR3 DNA is TGTGCCAGCAGTTCACCACGGGAGGGAGTGAAGTTCTTC. Encoded protein: CASSSPREGVKFF.

CDR3 nucleotide sequence: TGTGCCAGCAGTGAAGCTCTTGTAGGGACTAGCCGTTCCGGGGAGCTGTTTTTT. Protein: CASSEALVGTSRSGELFF. The V and J genes are TRBV6-1 and TRBJ2-2; TRBD2 aligns across 9 bases. This CDR3 contains 18 residues. Per the germline V gene, CDR1 is MNHNS and CDR2 is SASEGT. Unmatched junction bases numbered 11, after V lost 0 bases and J lost 6 bases.

V is TRBV7-2 and J is TRBJ1-1; no reliable D call. This CDR3 region has 15 residues. Germline loops: CDR1 SGHTA, CDR2 FQGNSA. The germline V and J ends were trimmed by 1 base and 0 bases, with 9 bases remaining between them. The CDR3 nucleotides are TGTGCCAGCAGCTTAGTTGGCCAGGTGAACACTGAAGCTTTCTTT. Translation gives CASSLVGQVNTEAFF.

This chain links TRBV5-8 with TRBJ2-1; 7 bases align to TRBD2. The CDR3 totals 15 residues. The germline gives CDR1 SGHTS, CDR2 YDEGEE. The junction had 10 bases not matched to a gene; V was cut back by 4 bases and J by 6 bases. In DNA form, the CDR3 reads TGTGCCAGCAGCCAACGGGACTACCGAGCCAATGAGCAGTTCTTC. The encoded protein is CASSQRDYRANEQFF.

The CDR3 region is CASSSDRVANVLTF. For the CDR3, the DNA is TGCGCCAGCAGCTCAGACCGGGTTGCCAACGTCCTGACTTTC. V is TRBV5-1 and J is TRBJ2-6; D ambiguous. The CDR3 is 14 amino acids. CDR1 is SGHRS, CDR2 YFSETQ, per germline. The V gene lost 3 bases and the J gene lost 7 bases, with 11 bases spanning the gap.

The chain couples TRBV6-5 to TRBJ2-7, with 8 positions matching TRBD1. CDR1 is MNHEY, CDR2 SVGAGI, per germline. The CDR3 has 15 residues. J lost 0 bases, V lost 4 bases, and 5 bases had no gene match. The CDR3, as DNA: TGTGCCAGCAGTTCCGGACAGGGTAGCTCCTACGAGCAGTACTTC. Its translation: CASSSGQGSSYEQYF.

The rearrangement joins TRBV4-3 to TRBJ2-2, with a weak D call TRBD2 (5 bases). There are 17 residues in the CDR3. V shed 0 bases and J shed 5 bases, with 16 bases lying between them. Germline V CDR1 and CDR2: LGHNA, YSLEER. This CDR3 reads CASSQEWAASGTGELFF. The CDR3 DNA reads TGCGCCAGCAGCCAAGAGTGGGCGGCTTCGGGGACCGGGGAGCTGTTTTTT.

The chain joins TRBV24-1 to TRBJ2-7; maybe TRBD2 (5 bases). Per germline, CDR1 KGHDR and CDR2 SFDVKD. The CDR3 contains 13 residues. V was shortened by 1 base and J by 3 bases, with 6 bases between the two germline ends. Written as DNA, the CDR3 is TGTGCCACCAGTGATTTTGAGGGCTACGAGCAGTACTTC. Protein product: CATSDFEGYEQYF.

The chain uses TRBV19 and TRBJ2-1, with 9 nucleotides matching TRBD1. The junction had 0 bases not matched to a gene; V was cut back by 4 bases and J by 2 bases. The CDR3 runs to 14 residues. Germline CDR1 and CDR2: LNHDA and SQIVND (reference sequence). CDR3 region: CASSRQGAYNEQFF. In DNA, the CDR3 is TGTGCCAGTAGTAGACAGGGGGCCTACAATGAGCAGTTCTTC.

This sequence joins TRBV6-5 and TRBJ2-7, with 9 nucleotides matching TRBD1. This CDR3 is built from 16 residues. The V segment lost 3 bases and the J segment 4 bases; nucleotides outside the gene matches: 10. Germline V gene lookup returns CDR1 MNHEY and CDR2 SVGAGI. This CDR3 is CASSYGPTGGVYEQYF. CDR3 DNA: TGTGCCAGCAGTTATGGCCCGACAGGGGGGGTATACGAGCAGTACTTC.

The J gene is TRBJ1-1, the V gene TRBV29-1; TRBD1 matches at 7 bases. Germline trimming cut 6 bases from V and 4 bases from J; bases unmatched to any gene: 8. Germline-derived CDR1 and CDR2 are SQVTM and ANQGSEA. This CDR3 has 13 residues. The DNA for the CDR3 is TGCAGCGTGGGACAGACTTCGGGCACTGAAGCTTTCTTT. Its protein is CSVGQTSGTEAFF.

This rearrangement joins TRBV5-1 to TRBJ2-5; 14 nucleotides agree with TRBD2. The germline gives CDR1 SGHRS, CDR2 YFSETQ. V lost 1 base and J lost 2; bases outside the gene matches: 4. The CDR3 is 17 residues long. The CDR3 reads CASSLMGLAGAQETQYF. The CDR3 nucleotides are TGCGCCAGCAGCTTGATGGGACTAGCGGGGGCACAAGAGACCCAGTACTTC.

The V gene is TRBV12-5, the J gene TRBJ1-2; 9 bases are shared with TRBD1. Germline V gene sequence: CDR1 LGHNT, CDR2 FRNRAP. The CDR3 has 14 residues. The V segment lost 4 bases and the J segment 3 bases; nucleotides outside the gene matches: 3. The CDR3 loop is CASGYTGGDYGYTF. In nucleotides, the CDR3 is TGTGCTAGTGGTTACACAGGGGGCGACTATGGCTACACCTTC.

This rearrangement joins TRBV12-5 to TRBJ2-1; D gene unclear. Germline V gene data show CDR1 as LGHNT and CDR2 as FRNRAP. V lost 5 bases and J 1 base, leaving 15 bases between the germline ends. The CDR3 contains 16 residues. In DNA form, the CDR3 reads TGTGCTAGTGGTCTAGACCCCCGGAAATCCTACAATGAGCAGTTCTTC. It yields the protein CASGLDPRKSYNEQFF. Full variable domain (missing parts from reference TRBV12-5 and TRBJ2-1): DARVTQTPRHKVTEMGQEVTMRCQPILGHNTVFWYRQTMMQGLELLAYFRNRAPLDDSGMPKDRFSAEMPDATLATLKIQPSEPRDSAVYFCASGLDPRKSYNEQFFGPGTRLTVL.

This chain uses TRBV12-3 or TRBV12-4 with TRBJ2-7; maybe TRBD1 (6 bases). V lost 5 bases and J 4 bases, leaving 9 bases between the germline ends. The CDR3 has 12 amino acids. DNA of the CDR3: TGTGCCAGCAGTCACAGGGTGTACGAGCAGTACTTC. Translation: CASSHRVYEQYF.